This T cell receptor (beta chain) was sequenced during a study of T cells in Graves' hyperthyroidism and ophthalmopathy. Fresh peripheral blood, 8 to 10 ml of it, supplied the PBMCs. Overall study findings and caveats: Classification by a 13 V-J model distinguished ophthalmopathy from stable hyperthyroidism. Researchers found most expanded thyroid clonotypes above 0.001 in blood as well.

Ten or more counts support this clonotype. Its specificity is not known. A read error is possible here, since a much larger clone lies one base away. In this CDR3 the conserved last residue, phenylalanine or tryptophan, is missing, so a read error is likely. This CDR3 is 13 amino acids long. The germline CDR1 and CDR2 sequences are MNHEY and SVGAGI. V dropped 2 bases and J dropped 7 bases, with 8 bases sitting between them. Researchers amplified the TCR beta CDR3 regions from RNA transcripts. First-round RT-PCR with HTBI primers amplified the TCR CDR3 region. TCRdb fed the multiplex PCR reads into MiXCR, producing one record per CDR3 protein. The repertoire holds roughly 380,000 distinct CDR3 sequences, with roughly 18% as singletons.

The rearrangement joins TRBV6-5 to TRBJ2-2; D is unclear. The sample taken for sequencing was blood. The sequence was obtained from a woman in her forties with Graves' ophthalmopathy. CDR3 protein: CASSYGMIGELFS. For the CDR3, the DNA is TGTGCCAGCAGTTACGGGATGATCGGGGAGCTGTTTTCT.